This record covers a single T cell receptor (beta chain). Its matching antigen is unknown. The entry originates in a study of T cell repertoires in cytomegalovirus infection. Study details: Public TCR beta signatures provided an indication of both CMV infection and a matching HLA type.

The V end lost 4 bases, the J end lost 5 bases, and 12 bases lay between the germline ends. Germline CDR1 is MGHRA and CDR2 is YSYEKL. The length of the CDR3 is 14 residues. TCRdb reprocessed the reads with MiXCR, giving one entry per CDR3 protein. The sample contains about 530,000 distinct CDR3 sequences, less than 30% of which appear only once. The study, taken as a whole, reports: HLA-C-restricted, CMV-specific TCR beta clonotypes were dominant ex vivo.

This chain joins TRBV4-1 and TRBJ1-5; D ambiguous. The origin of this receptor is a human donor in good health (CMV status not recorded). Some clones in this sample may be carry-over from other donors' samples. Sequenced material: PBMCs. CDR3 amino acids: CASSPSLTYQPQHF. In DNA, the CDR3 is TGCGCCAGCAGCCCTAGTCTAACTTATCAGCCCCAGCATTTT.